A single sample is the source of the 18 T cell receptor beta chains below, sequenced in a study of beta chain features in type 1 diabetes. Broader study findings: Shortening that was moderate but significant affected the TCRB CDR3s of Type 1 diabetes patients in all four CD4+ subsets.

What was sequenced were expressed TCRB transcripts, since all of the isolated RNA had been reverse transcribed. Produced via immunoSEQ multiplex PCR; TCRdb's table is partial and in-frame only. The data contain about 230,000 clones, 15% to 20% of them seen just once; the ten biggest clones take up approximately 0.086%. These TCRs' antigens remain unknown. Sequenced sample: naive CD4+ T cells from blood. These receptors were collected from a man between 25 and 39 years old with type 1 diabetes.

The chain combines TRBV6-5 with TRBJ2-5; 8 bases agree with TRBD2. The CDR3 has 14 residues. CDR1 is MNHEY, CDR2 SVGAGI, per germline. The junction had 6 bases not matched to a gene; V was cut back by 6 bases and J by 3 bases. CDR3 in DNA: TGTGCCAGCAGATTACGCGGGGGGAAAGAGACCCAGTACTTC. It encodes CASRLRGGKETQYF.

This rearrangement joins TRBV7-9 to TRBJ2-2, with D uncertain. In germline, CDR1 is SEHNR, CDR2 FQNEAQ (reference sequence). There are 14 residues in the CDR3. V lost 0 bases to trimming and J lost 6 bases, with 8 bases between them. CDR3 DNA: TGTGCCAGCAGCTTAGCGGTCGGCCCCGGGGAGCTGTTTTTT. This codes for CASSLAVGPGELFF. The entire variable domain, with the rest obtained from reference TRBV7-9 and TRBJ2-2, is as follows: DTGVSQNPRHKITKRGQNVTFRCDPISEHNRLYWYRQTLGQGPEFLTYFQNEAQLEKSRLLSDRFSAERPKGSFSTLEIQRTEQGDSAMYLCASSLAVGPGELFFGEGSRLTVL.

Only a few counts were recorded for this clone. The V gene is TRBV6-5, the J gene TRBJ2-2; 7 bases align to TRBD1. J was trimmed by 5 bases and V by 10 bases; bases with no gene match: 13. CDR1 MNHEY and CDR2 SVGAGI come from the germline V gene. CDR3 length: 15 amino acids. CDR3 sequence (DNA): TGTGCCACCAGACGTAACAGGGGTTATACCGGGGAGCTGTTTTTT. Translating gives CATRRNRGYTGELFF.

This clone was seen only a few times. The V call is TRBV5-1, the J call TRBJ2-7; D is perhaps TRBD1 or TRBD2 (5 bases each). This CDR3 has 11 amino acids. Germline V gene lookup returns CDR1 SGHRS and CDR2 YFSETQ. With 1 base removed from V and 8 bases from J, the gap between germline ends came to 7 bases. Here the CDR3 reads CASSLMGQQYF. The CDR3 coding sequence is TGCGCCAGCAGCTTGATGGGACAGCAGTACTTC.

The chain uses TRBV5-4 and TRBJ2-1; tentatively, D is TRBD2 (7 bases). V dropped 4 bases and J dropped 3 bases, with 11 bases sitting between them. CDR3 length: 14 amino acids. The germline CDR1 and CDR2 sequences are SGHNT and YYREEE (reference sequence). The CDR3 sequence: CASSRGGGYNEQFF. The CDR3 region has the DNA TGTGCCAGCAGCAGGGGAGGGGGCTACAATGAGCAGTTCTTC.

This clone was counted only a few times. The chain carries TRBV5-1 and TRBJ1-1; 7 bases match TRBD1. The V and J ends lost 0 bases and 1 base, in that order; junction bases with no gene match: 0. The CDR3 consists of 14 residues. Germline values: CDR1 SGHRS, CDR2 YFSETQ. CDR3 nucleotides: TGCGCCAGCAGCTTGGGGGACAGGAACACTGAAGCTTTCTTT. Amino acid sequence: CASSLGDRNTEAFF.

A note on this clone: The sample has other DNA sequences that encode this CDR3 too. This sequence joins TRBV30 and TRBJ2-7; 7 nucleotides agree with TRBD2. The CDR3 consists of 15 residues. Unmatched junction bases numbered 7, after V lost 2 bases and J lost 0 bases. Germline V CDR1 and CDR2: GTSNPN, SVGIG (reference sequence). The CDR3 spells CAWSWASGRSYEQYF. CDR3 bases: TGTGCCTGGAGTTGGGCTAGCGGTCGCTCCTACGAGCAGTACTTC.

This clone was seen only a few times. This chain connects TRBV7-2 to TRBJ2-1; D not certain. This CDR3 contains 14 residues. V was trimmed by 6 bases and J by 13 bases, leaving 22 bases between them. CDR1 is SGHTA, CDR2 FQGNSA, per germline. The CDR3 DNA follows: TGTGCCAGCAGTGCCGATTCGGGCGGAAGAAAACAGTTCTTC. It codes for CASSADSGGRKQFF. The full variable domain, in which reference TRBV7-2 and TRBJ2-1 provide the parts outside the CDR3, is GAGVSQSPSNKVTEKGKDVELRCDPISGHTALYWYRQSLGQGLEFLIYFQGNSAPDKSGLPSDRFSAERTGGSVSTLTIQRTQQEDSAVYLCASSADSGGRKQFFGPGTRLTVL.

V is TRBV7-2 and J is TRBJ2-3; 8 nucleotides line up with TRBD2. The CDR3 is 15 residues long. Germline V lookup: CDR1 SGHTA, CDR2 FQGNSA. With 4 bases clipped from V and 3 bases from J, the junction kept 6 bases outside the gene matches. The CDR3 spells CASSSRGGSTDTQYF. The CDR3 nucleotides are TGTGCCAGCAGCTCCCGCGGGGGGAGTACAGATACGCAGTATTTT.

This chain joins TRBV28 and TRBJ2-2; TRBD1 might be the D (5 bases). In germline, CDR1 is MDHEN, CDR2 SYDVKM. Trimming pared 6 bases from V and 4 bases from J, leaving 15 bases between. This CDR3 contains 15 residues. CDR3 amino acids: CASREQVSGTGELFF. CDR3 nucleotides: TGTGCCAGCAGGGAACAGGTGTCCGGCACCGGGGAGCTGTTTTTT.

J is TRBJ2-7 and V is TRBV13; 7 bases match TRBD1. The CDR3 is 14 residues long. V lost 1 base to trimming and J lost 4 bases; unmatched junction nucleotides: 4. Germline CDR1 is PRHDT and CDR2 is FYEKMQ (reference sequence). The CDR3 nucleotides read TGTGCCAGCAGCTTAGATCCAGGGGGTTACGAGCAGTACTTC. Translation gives CASSLDPGGYEQYF.

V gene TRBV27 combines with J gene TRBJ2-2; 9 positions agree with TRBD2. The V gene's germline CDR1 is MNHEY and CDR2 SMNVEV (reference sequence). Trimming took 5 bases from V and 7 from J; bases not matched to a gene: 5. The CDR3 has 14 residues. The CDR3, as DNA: TGTGCCAGCAGTAGCGCGGGAGGGTTCGGGGAGCTGTTTTTT. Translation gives CASSSAGGFGELFF.

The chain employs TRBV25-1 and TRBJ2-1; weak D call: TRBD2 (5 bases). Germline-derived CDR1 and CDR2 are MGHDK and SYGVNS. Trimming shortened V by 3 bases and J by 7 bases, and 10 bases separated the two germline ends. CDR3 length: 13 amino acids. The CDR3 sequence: CASSDRLTNEQFF. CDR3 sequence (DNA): TGTGCCAGCAGTGATCGACTAACGAATGAGCAGTTCTTC.

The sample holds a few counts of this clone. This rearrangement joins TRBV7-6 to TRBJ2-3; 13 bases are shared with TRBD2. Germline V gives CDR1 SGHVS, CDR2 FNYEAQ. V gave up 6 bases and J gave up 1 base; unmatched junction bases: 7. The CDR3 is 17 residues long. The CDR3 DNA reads TGTGCCAGCAGAGAAAAACTAGCGGGAGGGTGCACAGATACGCAGTATTTT. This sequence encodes CASREKLAGGCTDTQYF.

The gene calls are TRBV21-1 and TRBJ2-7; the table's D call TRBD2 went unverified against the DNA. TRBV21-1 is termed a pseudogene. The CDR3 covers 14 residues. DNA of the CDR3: TGTGCCAGCAGCAAAGTCCGAGGTTTCTACGAGCAGTACTTC. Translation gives CASSKVRGFYEQYF.

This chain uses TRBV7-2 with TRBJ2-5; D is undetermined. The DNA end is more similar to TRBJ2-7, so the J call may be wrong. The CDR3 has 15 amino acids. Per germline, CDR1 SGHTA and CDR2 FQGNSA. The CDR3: CASSLRRRGFDEQYF. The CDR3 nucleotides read TGTGCCAGCAGCTTAAGGCGGCGTGGGTTCGACGAGCAGTACTTC.

DNA for the CDR3: TGTGCCAGCAGTGGGACAGGGGGCACAGATACGCAGTATTTT. Translation gives CASSGTGGTDTQYF. This chain joins TRBV27 and TRBJ2-3, with TRBD1 matching over 10 bases. With 5 bases clipped from V and 1 base from J, the junction kept 0 bases outside the gene matches. The CDR3 extends over 14 amino acids. Germline V gives CDR1 MNHEY, CDR2 SMNVEV (reference sequence).

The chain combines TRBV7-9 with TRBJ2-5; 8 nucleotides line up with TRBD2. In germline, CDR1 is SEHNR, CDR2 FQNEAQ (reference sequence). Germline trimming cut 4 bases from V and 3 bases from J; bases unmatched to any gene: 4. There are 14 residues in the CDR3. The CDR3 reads CASSSPAGEETQYF. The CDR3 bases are TGTGCCAGCAGCTCTCCAGCGGGAGAAGAGACCCAGTACTTC.